Listed below are T cell receptor beta chains from one sample, sequenced in a study of T cell repertoires in cytomegalovirus infection. Using its own MiXCR run on the reads, TCRdb lists one record per CDR3 protein. The repertoire holds about 900,000 distinct CDR3 sequences, with more than 25% as singletons. No antigen has been identified for these receptors. The sample was cultured CD8+ T cells from PBMCs, taken from culture after CMV antigen stimulation. Receptor source: a human donor in good health (CMV status not recorded). Some clones in this sample may be carry-over from other donors' samples. The CDR3 runs from the conserved cysteine through the conserved F or W. D genes are given only for firm matches. Some rows have no size entry. The others give once, few or many, or a class for an expanded clone.

CDR3aa,CDR3nt,v_gene,d_gene,j_gene,abundance
CASSLGENGHFTDTQYF,TGTGCCAGCAGCTTAGGGGAAAATGGACACTTCACAGATACGCAGTATTTT,TRBV7-2,NA,TRBJ2-3,many
CASSLRSGGRGDEQFF,TGTGCCAGCAGCTTAAGGAGCGGGGGAAGAGGGGATGAGCAGTTCTTC,TRBV7-3,TRBD2,TRBJ2-1,NA
CASSEGTPGGYGYTF,TGTGCCAGCAGCGAAGGGACTCCAGGGGGCTATGGCTACACCTTC,TRBV7-6,TRBD1,TRBJ1-2,few
CASSLDLSSYSPLHF,TGTGCCAGCAGCTTAGATCTCTCTTCTTATTCACCCCTCCACTTT,TRBV11-2,NA,TRBJ1-6,many
CASSPANSPLHF,TGTGCCAGCAGCCCCGCAAATTCACCCCTCCACTTT,TRBV12-3/TRBV12-4,NA,TRBJ1-6,many
CASSREGYGYTF,TGTGCCAGCAGCAGGGAAGGCTATGGCTACACCTTC,TRBV6-2/TRBV6-3,NA,TRBJ1-2,NA
CASQRVTSNTEAFF,TGTGCCAGCCAACGGGTGACCTCGAACACTGAAGCTTTCTTT,TRBV7-2,NA,TRBJ1-1,many
CASSLERGSEQYF,TGTGCTAGCAGCTTAGAACGGGGGAGCGAGCAGTACTTC,TRBV7-7,NA,TRBJ2-7,NA
CASSIGGIPEAFF,TGTGCCAGTAGTATCGGGGGTATCCCTGAAGCTTTCTTT,TRBV19,NA,TRBJ1-1,NA
CASSKGTLAGYTF,TGTGCCAGCAGTAAGGGGACTTTGGCGGGCTACACCTTC,TRBV27,NA,TRBJ1-2,NA
CASSYSRGIAEAFF,TGTGCCAGCAGTTACTCGAGAGGGATCGCTGAAGCTTTCTTT,TRBV6-5,NA,TRBJ1-1,NA
CSAKEGDYTF,TGCAGTGCCAAGGAGGGAGACTACACCTTC,TRBV20-1,NA,TRBJ1-2,NA
CASSGYRDTQYF,TGTGCCAGCAGTGGCTACCGCGATACGCAGTATTTT,TRBV25-1,NA,TRBJ2-3,NA
CASSQDTGPTEAFF,TGTGCCAGCAGCCAAGATACGGGGCCCACTGAAGCTTTCTTT,TRBV14,NA,TRBJ1-1,NA
CASRPGDGIYEQYF,TGTGCCAGCAGACCCGGGGACGGAATCTACGAGCAGTACTTC,TRBV5-5,NA,TRBJ2-7,NA
CASRIAGGRGNEQFF,TGTGCCAGTAGGATAGCGGGGGGGCGGGGCAATGAGCAGTTCTTC,TRBV19,TRBD2,TRBJ2-1,NA
CASSPSYTDTQYF,TGTGCCAGCAGTCCCTCTTACACAGATACGCAGTATTTT,TRBV12-3/TRBV12-4,NA,TRBJ2-3,NA
CASRGTSGGDYNEQFF,TGTGCCAGCAGGGGGACTAGCGGGGGGGACTACAATGAGCAGTTCTTC,TRBV6-2/TRBV6-3,TRBD2,TRBJ2-1,few
CASSREDSRAGNQPQHF,TGTGCCAGCAGTCGCGAGGACAGCCGGGCCGGCAATCAGCCCCAGCATTTT,TRBV6-2/TRBV6-3,NA,TRBJ1-5,NA
CASSPEPYEQYF,TGTGCCAGCAGCCCTGAACCCTACGAGCAGTACTTC,TRBV7-6,NA,TRBJ2-7,many
CASSFLGTGELFF,TGTGCCAGCAGCTTTTTGGGCACCGGGGAGCTGTTTTTT,TRBV27,NA,TRBJ2-2,many
CASTRGVTNTGKLFF,TGTGCCAGCACTCGGGGGGTCACGAACACCGGGAAGCTGTTTTTT,TRBV27,TRBD2,TRBJ2-2,NA
CASSSPGQGYYNEQFF,TGTGCCAGCAGCTCACCGGGACAGGGCTACTACAATGAGCAGTTCTTC,TRBV7-8,TRBD1,TRBJ2-1,many
CASSLALGLAGGRGPDTQYF,TGTGCCAGCAGTTTAGCGCTTGGCCTAGCGGGGGGTAGGGGCCCAGATACGCAGTATTTT,TRBV12-3/TRBV12-4,TRBD2,TRBJ2-3,many
CASSAGTIGAYNSPLHF,TGTGCCAGCAGCGCCGGGACCATCGGAGCCTATAATTCACCCCTCCACTTT,TRBV5-6,NA,TRBJ1-6,NA
CASSLWAGNEKLFF,TGTGCCAGCAGTTTATGGGCGGGAAATGAAAAACTGTTTTTT,TRBV27,NA,TRBJ1-4,few
CASTLKGSYGYTF,TGTGCCAGCACCTTGAAGGGCTCGTATGGCTACACCTTC,TRBV2,NA,TRBJ1-2,NA
CASSFRAQETQYF,TGTGCCAGCAGCTTCAGGGCGCAGGAGACCCAGTACTTC,TRBV7-9,NA,TRBJ2-5,many
CASSLVSVSSGNTIYF,TGTGCCAGCAGCTTAGTGTCAGTGAGCTCTGGAAACACCATATATTTT,TRBV7-2,NA,TRBJ1-3,few
CASRKGVFF,TGTGCCAGCAGAAAGGGAGTTTTCTTT,TRBV12-3/TRBV12-4,NA,TRBJ1-1,once
CASGSPGSPRGYEQFF,TGTGCTAGTGGTTCTCCGGGATCCCCAAGAGGCTATGAGCAGTTCTTC,TRBV12-5,NA,TRBJ2-1,few
CASSPGTSGVDNEQFF,TGTGCCAGCAGCCCCGGGACTAGCGGGGTTGACAATGAGCAGTTCTTC,TRBV7-9,TRBD2,TRBJ2-1,many
CASSQEGLSTDTQYF,TGTGCCAGCAGCCAAGAGGGCTTGAGCACAGATACGCAGTATTTT,TRBV3-1,NA,TRBJ2-3,once
CATSDLYNTEAFF,TGTGCCACCAGTGATTTGTATAACACTGAAGCTTTCTTT,TRBV24-1,NA,TRBJ1-1,NA
CASSAGPYYGYTF,TGTGCCAGCAGTGCGGGGCCATACTATGGCTACACCTTC,TRBV27,NA,TRBJ1-2,NA
CASSFSGHFATNEKLFF,TGTGCCAGCAGTTTTTCGGGACACTTCGCAACTAATGAAAAACTGTTTTTT,TRBV27,NA,TRBJ1-4,few
CASSLARSGETQYF,TGTGCCAGCAGTTTAGCGCGGTCAGGAGAGACCCAGTACTTC,TRBV12-3/TRBV12-4,NA,TRBJ2-5,many
CASSLGVRTGGETQYF,TGTGCCAGCAGCTTAGGGGTTCGGACAGGGGGAGAGACCCAGTACTTC,TRBV7-6,TRBD1,TRBJ2-5,once
CAISTTKNTEAFF,TGTGCCATCAGTACTACAAAGAACACTGAAGCTTTCTTT,TRBV10-3,NA,TRBJ1-1,NA
CASSLLSGGYGYTF,TGTGCCAGCAGCTTGTTGTCAGGGGGGTATGGCTACACCTTC,TRBV5-4,TRBD1,TRBJ1-2,NA
CSASSGTQYNEQFF,TGCAGTGCTAGTTCTGGCACACAGTACAATGAGCAGTTCTTC,TRBV20-1,NA,TRBJ2-1,NA
CSAREGLSSYLETQYF,TGCAGTGCTAGAGAGGGGCTCTCTTCCTACTTAGAGACCCAGTACTTC,TRBV20-1,NA,TRBJ2-5,NA
CASRDGGGRGTTEAFF,TGTGCCAGCAGGGATGGGGGGGGACGGGGGACCACTGAAGCTTTCTTT,TRBV2,NA,TRBJ1-1,NA
CASSLGDEDQPQHF,TGTGCCAGCAGCTTAGGGGACGAAGATCAGCCCCAGCATTTT,TRBV7-6,NA,TRBJ1-5,NA
CASSLELRNTEAFF,TGTGCCAGCAGTTTAGAATTGAGGAACACTGAAGCTTTCTTT,TRBV12-3/TRBV12-4,NA,TRBJ1-1,few
CASSPDEGYYNEQFF,TGTGCCAGCAGTCCCGATGAGGGCTACTACAATGAGCAGTTCTTC,TRBV6-2/TRBV6-3,NA,TRBJ2-1,NA
CASGGKPQHF,TGTGCCAGCGGGGGGAAGCCCCAGCATTTT,TRBV27,NA,TRBJ1-5,NA
CASSPVPNTEAFF,TGTGCTAGCAGCCCCGTTCCGAACACTGAAGCTTTCTTT,TRBV7-6,NA,TRBJ1-1,many
CASSVDWGYGSGNTIYF,TGTGCCAGCAGCGTAGATTGGGGATATGGATCTGGAAACACCATATATTTT,TRBV9,NA,TRBJ1-3,once
CASTIVGGTGQAFF,TGTGCCAGCACCATCGTCGGGGGCACGGGTCAAGCTTTCTTT,TRBV27,NA,TRBJ1-1,few
CASSYPGQGVETQYF,TGTGCCAGCAGTTACCCCGGACAGGGGGTAGAGACCCAGTACTTC,TRBV6-5,TRBD1,TRBJ2-5,NA
CASSPAKGGKTQYF,TGTGCCAGCAGCCCGGCGAAAGGGGGGAAAACGCAGTATTTT,TRBV7-9,NA,TRBJ2-3,few
CASSWKGGNTEAFF,TGTGCCAGTAGTTGGAAAGGGGGGAACACTGAAGCTTTCTTT,TRBV19,NA,TRBJ1-1,many
CASSLTGSRLSGANVLTF,TGTGCCAGCAGTTTGACAGGGTCAAGGCTCTCTGGGGCCAACGTCCTGACTTTC,TRBV7-6,TRBD1,TRBJ2-6,NA
CASPLSNTEAFF,TGTGCCAGCCCGCTTTCGAACACTGAAGCTTTCTTT,TRBV2,NA,TRBJ1-1,NA
CASSQGTGDGYTF,TGTGCCAGCAGCCAGGGAACAGGGGACGGCTACACCTTC,TRBV7-6,TRBD1,TRBJ1-2,NA
CASSVLQANQPQHF,TGTGCCAGCAGTGTACTACAAGCAAATCAGCCCCAGCATTTT,TRBV6-1,NA,TRBJ1-5,few
CASKTARDSYYGYTF,TGTGCCAGCAAGACTGCTCGGGACAGCTACTATGGCTACACCTTC,TRBV7-2,TRBD1,TRBJ1-2,many
CASSPRLAGGDEQFF,TGTGCCAGCAGTCCTCGACTAGCGGGGGGTGATGAGCAGTTCTTC,TRBV12-3/TRBV12-4,TRBD2,TRBJ2-1,few
CASSPRQGAYTEAFF,TGTGCCAGTAGTCCTAGACAGGGAGCCTACACTGAAGCTTTCTTT,TRBV19,TRBD1,TRBJ1-1,NA